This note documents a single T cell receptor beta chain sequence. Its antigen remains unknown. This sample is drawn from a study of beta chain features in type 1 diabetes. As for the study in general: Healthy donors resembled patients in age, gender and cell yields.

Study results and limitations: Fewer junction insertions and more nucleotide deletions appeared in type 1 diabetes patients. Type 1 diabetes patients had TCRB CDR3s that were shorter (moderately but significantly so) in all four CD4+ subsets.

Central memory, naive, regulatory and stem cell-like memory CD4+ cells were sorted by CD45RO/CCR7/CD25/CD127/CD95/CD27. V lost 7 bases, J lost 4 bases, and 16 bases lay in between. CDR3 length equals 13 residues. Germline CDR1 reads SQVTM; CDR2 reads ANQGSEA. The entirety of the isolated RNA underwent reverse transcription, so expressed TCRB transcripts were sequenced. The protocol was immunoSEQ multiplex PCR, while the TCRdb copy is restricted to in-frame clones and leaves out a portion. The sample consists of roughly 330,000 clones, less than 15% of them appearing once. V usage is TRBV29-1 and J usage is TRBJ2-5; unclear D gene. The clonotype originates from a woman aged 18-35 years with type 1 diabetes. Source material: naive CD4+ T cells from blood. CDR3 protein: CSAASRQAETQYF. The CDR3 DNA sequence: TGCAGCGCCGCCTCCCGCCAGGCAGAGACCCAGTACTTC.